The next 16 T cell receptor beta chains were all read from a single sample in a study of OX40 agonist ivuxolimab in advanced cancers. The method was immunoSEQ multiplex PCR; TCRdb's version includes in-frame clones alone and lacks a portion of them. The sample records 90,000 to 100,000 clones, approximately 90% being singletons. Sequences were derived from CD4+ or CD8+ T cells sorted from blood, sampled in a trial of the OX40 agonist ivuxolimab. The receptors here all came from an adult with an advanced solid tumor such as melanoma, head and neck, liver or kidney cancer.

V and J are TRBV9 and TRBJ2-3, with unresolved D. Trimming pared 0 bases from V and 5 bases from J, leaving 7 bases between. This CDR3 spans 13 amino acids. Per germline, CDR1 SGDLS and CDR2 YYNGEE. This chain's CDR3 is CASSVDLGDTQYF. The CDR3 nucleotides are TGTGCCAGCAGCGTAGACCTGGGAGATACGCAGTATTTT.

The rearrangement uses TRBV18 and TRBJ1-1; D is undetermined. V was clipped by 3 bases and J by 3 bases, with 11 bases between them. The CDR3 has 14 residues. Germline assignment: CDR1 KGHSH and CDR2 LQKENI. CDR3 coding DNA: TGTGCCAGCTCACCGGGCAGGTGGGACACTGAAGCTTTCTTT. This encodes CASSPGRWDTEAFF.

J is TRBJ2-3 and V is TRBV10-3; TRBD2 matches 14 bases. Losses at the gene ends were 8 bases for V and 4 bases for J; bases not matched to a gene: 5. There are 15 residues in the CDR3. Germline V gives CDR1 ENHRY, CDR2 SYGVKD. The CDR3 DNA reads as TGTGCCATCGGACTAGCGGGAGGATCGGCAGATACGCAGTATTTT. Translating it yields CAIGLAGGSADTQYF.

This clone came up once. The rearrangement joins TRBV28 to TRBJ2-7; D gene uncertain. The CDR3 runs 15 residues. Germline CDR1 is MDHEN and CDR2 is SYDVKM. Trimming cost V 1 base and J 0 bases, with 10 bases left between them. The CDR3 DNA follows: TGTGCCAGCAGTTTATCTACGGTAAGCTCCTACGAGCAGTACTTC. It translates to CASSLSTVSSYEQYF.

As DNA, the CDR3 is TGTGCCAGCAGCCCCCTGGGCTCTGGGGCCAACGTCCTGACTTTC. Residues: CASSPLGSGANVLTF. The rearrangement joins TRBV14 to TRBJ2-6, with no clear D. There are 15 residues in the CDR3. Trimming cost V 4 bases and J 0 bases, with 7 bases left between them. Germline V gene data show CDR1 as SGHDN and CDR2 as FVKESK.

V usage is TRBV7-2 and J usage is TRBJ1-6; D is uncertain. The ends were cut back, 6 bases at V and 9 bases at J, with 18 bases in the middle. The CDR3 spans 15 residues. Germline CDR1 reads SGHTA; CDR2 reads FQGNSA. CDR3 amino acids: CASSSYNGLVSPLHF. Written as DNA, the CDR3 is TGTGCCAGCAGTTCGTACAACGGTTTGGTTTCACCCCTCCACTTT.

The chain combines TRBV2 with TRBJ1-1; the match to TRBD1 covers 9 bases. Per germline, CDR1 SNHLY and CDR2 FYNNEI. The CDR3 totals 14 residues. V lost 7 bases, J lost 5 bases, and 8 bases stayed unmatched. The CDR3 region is CASTGYRGPTEAFF. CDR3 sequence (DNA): TGTGCCAGCACCGGATACAGGGGGCCGACTGAAGCTTTCTTT.

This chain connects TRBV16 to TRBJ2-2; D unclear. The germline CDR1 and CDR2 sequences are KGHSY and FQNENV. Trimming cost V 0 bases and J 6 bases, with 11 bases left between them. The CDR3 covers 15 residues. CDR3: CASSQSRQAPGELFF. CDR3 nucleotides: TGTGCCAGCAGCCAATCGAGGCAGGCGCCCGGGGAGCTGTTTTTT.

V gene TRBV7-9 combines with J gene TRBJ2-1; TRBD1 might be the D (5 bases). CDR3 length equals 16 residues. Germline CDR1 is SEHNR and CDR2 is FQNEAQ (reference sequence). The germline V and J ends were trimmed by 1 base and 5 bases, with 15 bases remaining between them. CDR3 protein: CASSLVPRGSHNEQFF. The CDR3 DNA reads TGTGCCAGCAGCTTAGTCCCTAGGGGCAGCCACAATGAGCAGTTCTTC.

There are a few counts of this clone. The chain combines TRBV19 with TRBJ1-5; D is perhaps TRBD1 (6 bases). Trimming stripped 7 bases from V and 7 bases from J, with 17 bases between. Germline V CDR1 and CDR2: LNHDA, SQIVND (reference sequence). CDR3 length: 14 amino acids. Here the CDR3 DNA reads TGTGCCAGTACCTTCGGACAGAGGGGGCAGCCCCAGCATTTT. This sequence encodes CASTFGQRGQPQHF. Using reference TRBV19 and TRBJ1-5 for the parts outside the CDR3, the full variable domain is DGGITQSPKYLFRKEGQNVTLSCEQNLNHDAMYWYRQDPGQGLRLIYYSQIVNDFQKGDIAEGYSVSREKKESFPLTVTSAQKNPTAFYLCASTFGQRGQPQHFGDGTRLSIL.

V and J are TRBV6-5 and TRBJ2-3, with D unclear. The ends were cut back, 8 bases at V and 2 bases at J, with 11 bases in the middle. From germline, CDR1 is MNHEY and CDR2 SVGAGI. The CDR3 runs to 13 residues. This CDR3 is CASRQGFTDTQYF. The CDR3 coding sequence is TGTGCCAGCCGCCAAGGGTTCACAGATACGCAGTATTTT.

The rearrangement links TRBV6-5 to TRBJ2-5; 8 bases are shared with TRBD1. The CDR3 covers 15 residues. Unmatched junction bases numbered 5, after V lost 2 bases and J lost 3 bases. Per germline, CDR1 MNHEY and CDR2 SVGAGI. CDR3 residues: CASSYGQGAKETQYF. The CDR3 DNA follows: TGTGCCAGCAGTTACGGGCAGGGGGCTAAAGAGACCCAGTACTTC.

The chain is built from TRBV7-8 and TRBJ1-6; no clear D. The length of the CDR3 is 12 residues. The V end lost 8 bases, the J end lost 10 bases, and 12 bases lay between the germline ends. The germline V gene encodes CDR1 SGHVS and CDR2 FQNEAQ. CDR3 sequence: CASFTPGSPLHF. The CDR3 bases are TGTGCCAGCTTTACACCCGGATCACCCCTCCACTTT.

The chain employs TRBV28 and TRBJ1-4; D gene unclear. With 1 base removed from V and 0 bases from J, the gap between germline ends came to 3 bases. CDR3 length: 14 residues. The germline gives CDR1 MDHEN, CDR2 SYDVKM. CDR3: CASSLYSTNEKLFF. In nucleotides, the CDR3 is TGTGCCAGCAGTTTATACTCAACTAATGAAAAACTGTTTTTT.

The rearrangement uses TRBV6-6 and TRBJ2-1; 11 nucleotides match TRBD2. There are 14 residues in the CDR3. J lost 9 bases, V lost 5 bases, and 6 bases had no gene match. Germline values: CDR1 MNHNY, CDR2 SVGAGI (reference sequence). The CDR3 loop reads CASSLAGGGVEQFF. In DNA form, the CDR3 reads TGTGCCAGCAGTCTAGCGGGAGGTGGGGTTGAGCAGTTCTTC.

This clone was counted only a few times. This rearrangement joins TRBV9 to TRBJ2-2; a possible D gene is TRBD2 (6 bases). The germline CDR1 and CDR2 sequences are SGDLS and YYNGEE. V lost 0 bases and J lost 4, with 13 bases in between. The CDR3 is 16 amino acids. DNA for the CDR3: TGTGCCAGCAGCGTAGGCGGTAGCGGACTCACCGGGGAGCTGTTTTTT. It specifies CASSVGGSGLTGELFF.